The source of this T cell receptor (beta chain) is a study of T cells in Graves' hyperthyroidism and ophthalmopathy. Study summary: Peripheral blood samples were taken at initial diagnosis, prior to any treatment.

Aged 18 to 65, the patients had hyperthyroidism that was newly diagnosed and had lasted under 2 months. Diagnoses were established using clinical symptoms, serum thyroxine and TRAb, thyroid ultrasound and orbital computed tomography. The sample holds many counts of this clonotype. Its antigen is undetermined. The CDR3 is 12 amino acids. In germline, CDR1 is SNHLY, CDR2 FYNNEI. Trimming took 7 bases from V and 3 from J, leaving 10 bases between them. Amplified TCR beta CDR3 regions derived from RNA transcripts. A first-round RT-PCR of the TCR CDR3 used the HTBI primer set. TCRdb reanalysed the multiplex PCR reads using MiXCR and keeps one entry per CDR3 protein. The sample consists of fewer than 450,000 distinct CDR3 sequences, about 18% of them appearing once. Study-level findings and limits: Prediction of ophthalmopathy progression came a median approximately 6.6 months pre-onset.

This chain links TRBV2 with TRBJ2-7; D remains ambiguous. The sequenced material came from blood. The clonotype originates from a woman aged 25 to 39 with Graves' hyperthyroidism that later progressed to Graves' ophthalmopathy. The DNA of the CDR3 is TGTGCCAGCACGGATCAAGTCTACGAGCAGTACTTC. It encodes CASTDQVYEQYF.